The 10 T cell receptor beta chains below all came from one sample that was sequenced in a study of beta chain features in type 1 diabetes. These receptors' antigens are unknown. Sequencing targeted expressed TCRB transcripts, as all isolated RNA had been reverse transcribed. Sequencing used immunoSEQ multiplex PCR; TCRdb keeps in-frame clones, though not all of them. The table shows approximately 600,000 clones, with 9.5% to 15% occurring only once. General study points: In every one of the four CD4+ subsets, TCRB CDR3s were moderately but significantly shorter in Type 1 diabetes patients.

Sequenced: naive CD4+ T cells from blood. Receptor source: a man aged 25 to 45 with type 1 diabetes.

V gene TRBV4-3 combines with J gene TRBJ1-2; 7 nucleotides line up with TRBD1. Trimming removed 3 bases from V and 3 bases from J; junction bases left unmatched: 10. Per the germline V gene, CDR1 is LGHNA and CDR2 is YSLEER. This CDR3 contains 16 residues. CDR3 bases: TGCGCCAGCAGCCAGGGAGACAGGGATTGGGACTATGGCTACACCTTC. Translation gives CASSQGDRDWDYGYTF.

This clone has a handful of counts. The chain links TRBV29-1 to TRBJ1-2, with D unclear. Germline V gives CDR1 SQVTM, CDR2 ANQGSEA. CDR3 length: 16 amino acids. The V end lost 0 bases, the J end lost 4 bases, and 18 bases lay between the germline ends. The CDR3 sequence: CSVEELPGYYRYGYTF. The CDR3 coding sequence is TGCAGCGTTGAAGAATTACCGGGCTATTATCGCTATGGCTACACCTTC.

In this sample, this clone turned up a few times. The V call is TRBV19, the J call TRBJ2-2; D ambiguous. V was trimmed by 7 bases and J by 0 bases, leaving 6 bases between them. The CDR3 is 13 residues long. Germline V gene sequence: CDR1 LNHDA, CDR2 SQIVND (reference sequence). In DNA form, the CDR3 reads TGTGCCAGTAATATCCCGAACACCGGGGAGCTGTTTTTT. This translates into CASNIPNTGELFF.

The chain carries TRBV7-9 and TRBJ2-7; D unresolved. Germline CDR1 reads SEHNR; CDR2 reads FQNEAQ (reference sequence). CDR3 length equals 12 residues. Between the trimmed V and J ends, which lost 3 bases and 5 bases, there was a span of 8 bases. The CDR3 sequence: CASSFLQNEQYF. CDR3 in DNA: TGTGCCAGCAGCTTTCTACAAAACGAGCAGTACTTC.

The chain recombines TRBV7-2 with TRBJ1-5; D is unclear. From germline, CDR1 is SGHTA and CDR2 FQGNSA. The CDR3 totals 12 residues. The V end lost 5 bases, the J end lost 9 bases, and 11 bases lay between the germline ends. The CDR3 nucleotides are TGTGCCAGCAGCCCAAATAGGTCGCCCCAGCATTTT. It specifies CASSPNRSPQHF. Complete variable domain (other parts from reference TRBV7-2 and TRBJ1-5): GAGVSQSPSNKVTEKGKDVELRCDPISGHTALYWYRQSLGQGLEFLIYFQGNSAPDKSGLPSDRFSAERTGGSVSTLTIQRTQQEDSAVYLCASSPNRSPQHFGDGTRLSIL.

The chain couples TRBV6-5 to TRBJ1-2, with D uncertain. The CDR3 covers 16 residues. CDR1 and CDR2 (germline): MNHEY, SVGAGI. V lost 2 bases, J lost 2 bases, and 15 bases lay in between. The CDR3 protein is CASSYSSNSGNYGYTF. The DNA for the CDR3 is TGTGCCAGCAGTTACAGCTCCAACTCAGGCAACTATGGCTACACCTTC.

A note on this clone: The same CDR3 can be traced to other DNA sequences in this sample. The V call is TRBV7-9, the J call TRBJ1-4; D gene uncertain. This CDR3 is built from 12 residues. Looked up from germline, CDR1 is SEHNR and CDR2 is FQNEAQ (reference sequence). Trimming cost V 1 base and J 7 bases, with 4 bases left between them. CDR3 sequence reads: CASSLVGEKLFF. Written as DNA, the CDR3 is TGTGCCAGCAGCTTAGTGGGTGAAAAACTGTTTTTT.

A word on this clone: The same CDR3 arises from other DNA sequences in this sample as well. This chain uses TRBV7-9 with TRBJ1-1; the D is unclear. Trimming took 1 base from V and 1 from J, leaving 4 bases between them. The CDR3 consists of 13 residues. Germline loops: CDR1 SEHNR, CDR2 FQNEAQ (reference sequence). CDR3 sequence: CASSLEENTEAFF. The CDR3 DNA is TGTGCCAGCAGCTTAGAAGAGAACACTGAAGCTTTCTTT.

Comment on this clone: The same CDR3 can be traced to other DNA sequences in this sample. This sequence joins TRBV10-3 and TRBJ1-6; D gene unclear. The length of the CDR3 is 11 residues. V lost 3 bases and J 9 bases, leaving 3 bases between the germline ends. The germline CDR1 and CDR2 sequences are ENHRY and SYGVKD. CDR3 bases: TGTGCCATCAGTGAAGGTTCACCCCTCCACTTT. Translating it yields CAISEGSPLHF.

The gene calls are TRBV6-5 and TRBJ1-2; unclear D gene. The CDR3 sequence is 11 residues long. Looked up from germline, CDR1 is MNHEY and CDR2 is SVGAGI. Here the CDR3 DNA reads TGTGCAGCGGGTCCTAACTATGGCTACACCTTC. This sequence encodes CAAGPNYGYTF.